Below are 27 T cell receptor beta chains sequenced from a single sample in a study of blood T cell repertoires in COVID-19. Only in-frame clones appear in the TCRdb table, and some are missing; sequencing was by immunoSEQ multiplex PCR. The sample records tens of thousands of clones, roughly 82% being singletons. Sequences were obtained from peripheral blood. The receptors derive from a human donor with active COVID-19. The donor label of this sample is uncertain.

The CDR3 nucleotides read TGTGCCAGCTCCAGGAGGGTATCCTACGAGCAGTACTTC. This gives the protein CASSRRVSYEQYF. This rearrangement joins TRBV6-5 to TRBJ2-7; D possibly corresponds to TRBD2 (6 bases). The germline CDR1 and CDR2 sequences are MNHEY and SVGAGI. V lost 8 bases and J 1 base, leaving 12 bases between the germline ends. The CDR3 runs to 13 residues.

The J gene is TRBJ2-7, the V gene TRBV19; D perhaps matches TRBD2 (6 bases). Germline CDR1 is LNHDA and CDR2 is SQIVND (reference sequence). The CDR3 loop spans 13 amino acids. Deletions cut 6 bases from V and 7 bases from J, with 16 bases between. The CDR3 DNA is TGTGCCAGTAGCGGGACGGGACTGGGGGAGCAGTACTTC. Protein product: CASSGTGLGEQYF.

V usage is TRBV27 and J usage is TRBJ2-7; 7 nucleotides agree with TRBD2. This CDR3 region has 15 residues. Germline V gene sequence: CDR1 MNHEY, CDR2 SMNVEV (reference sequence). J gave up 5 bases and V 5 bases, and 12 bases lay outside the gene matches. For the CDR3, the DNA is TGTGCCAGCAGTCCGCTGGGGACTACCGACCACGAGCAGTACTTC. It encodes CASSPLGTTDHEQYF.

The chain joins TRBV2 to TRBJ1-1; tentative D call: TRBD1 (6 bases). There are 13 residues in the CDR3. CDR1 is SNHLY and CDR2 is FYNNEI in the germline V gene. Trimming left V 4 bases short and J 5 bases short, with 11 bases between. Here the CDR3 DNA reads TGTGCCAGCAGTGCAGGGGAGGGGACTGAAGCTTTCTTT. It is translated as CASSAGEGTEAFF.

This chain uses TRBV14 with TRBJ2-1; 9 bases are a match to TRBD2. Germline CDR1 is SGHDN and CDR2 is FVKESK. J lost 4 bases, V lost 4 bases, and 2 bases had no gene match. The CDR3 length is 14 residues. DNA of the CDR3: TGTGCCAGCAGCCTCCTAGCGGGGTACAATGAGCAGTTCTTC. Translated, it gives CASSLLAGYNEQFF.

The chain employs TRBV28 and TRBJ2-1; 9 positions agree with TRBD1. The length of the CDR3 is 16 residues. Germline loops: CDR1 MDHEN, CDR2 SYDVKM. J gave up 2 bases and V 5 bases, and 7 bases lay outside the gene matches. The CDR3 nucleotides are TGTGCCAGCAGTACCATAACAGGGGGCGCCTACAATGAGCAGTTCTTC. Its protein is CASSTITGGAYNEQFF.

This clone showed up just a few times. The genes are TRBV2 and TRBJ2-1; 7 nucleotides match TRBD1. J gave up 9 bases and V 0 bases, and 5 bases lay outside the gene matches. Germline CDR1 SNHLY, CDR2 FYNNEI. This CDR3 has 14 residues. The CDR3 DNA follows: TGTGCCAGCAGTGAAGCTAGGGGGCTGAGTGAGCAGTTCTTC. Protein product: CASSEARGLSEQFF.

The rearrangement links TRBV7-9 to TRBJ1-2; D is ambiguous. Trimming took 2 bases from V and 7 from J, leaving 8 bases between them. Germline values: CDR1 SEHNR, CDR2 FQNEAQ (reference sequence). The CDR3 sequence is 12 residues long. DNA for the CDR3: TGTGCCAGCAGCTTATCACTTTCTGGCTACACCTTC. It yields the protein CASSLSLSGYTF. The full variable domain, in which reference TRBV7-9 and TRBJ1-2 provide the parts outside the CDR3, is DTGVSQNPRHKITKRGQNVTFRCDPISEHNRLYWYRQTLGQGPEFLTYFQNEAQLEKSRLLSDRFSAERPKGSFSTLEIQRTEQGDSAMYLCASSLSLSGYTFGSGTRLTVV.

The chain recombines TRBV29-1 with TRBJ1-2; no reliable D call. V shed 4 bases and J shed 1 base, with 16 bases lying between them. CDR1 and CDR2 from the germline V gene are SQVTM and ANQGSEA. The CDR3 totals 15 residues. The CDR3 reads CSVGVRSGLNYGYTF. CDR3 nucleotide sequence: TGCAGCGTTGGGGTGCGGTCCGGTCTTAACTATGGCTACACCTTC.

The chain is built from TRBV3-1 (or the pseudogene TRBV3-2) and TRBJ2-3; 8 bases map to TRBD1. J lost 4 bases, V lost 2 bases, and 8 bases had no gene match. CDR1 and CDR2 (germline): LGHDT, YNNKEL (reference sequence). This CDR3 comprises 16 residues. In nucleotides, the CDR3 is TGTGCCAGCAGCCAATGGACAGGGATGGACCCAGATACGCAGTATTTT. It encodes CASSQWTGMDPDTQYF.

The V and J genes are TRBV6-1 and TRBJ2-7; no clear D. CDR1 is MNHNS, CDR2 SASEGT, per germline. The CDR3 covers 14 residues. Trimming pared 2 bases from V and 2 bases from J, leaving 10 bases between. The CDR3 DNA is TGTGCCAGCAGTGAACCCTATCCCGCCTACGAGCAGTACTTC. Amino acid sequence: CASSEPYPAYEQYF.

The V call is TRBV29-1, the J call TRBJ1-4; TRBD1 aligns across 8 bases. The CDR3 consists of 13 residues. Germline values: CDR1 SQVTM, CDR2 ANQGSEA. The V segment lost 5 bases and the J segment 8 bases; nucleotides outside the gene matches: 7. The CDR3 loop reads CSVPDRVGEKLFF. The CDR3 DNA reads as TGCAGCGTTCCGGACAGGGTAGGGGAAAAACTGTTTTTT.

V and J are TRBV6-4 and TRBJ1-1; perhaps TRBD1 as D (6 bases). The CDR3 runs 13 residues. The V end was cut by 5 bases, the J end by 0 bases, with 7 bases between. From germline, CDR1 is MRHNA and CDR2 SNTAGT. CDR3 sequence: CASSRDMNTEAFF. CDR3 in DNA: TGTGCCAGCAGTAGGGACATGAACACTGAAGCTTTCTTT.

The CDR3 here is CASSMAPNNSPLHF. The CDR3 DNA is TGTGCCAGTAGTATGGCCCCGAATAATTCACCCCTCCACTTT. The gene calls are TRBV19 and TRBJ1-6; no reliable D call. The germline gives CDR1 LNHDA, CDR2 SQIVND (reference sequence). The CDR3 has 14 amino acids. Trimming pared 3 bases from V and 5 bases from J, leaving 8 bases between.

This chain connects TRBV7-8 to TRBJ2-3, with TRBD2 matching 7 bases. From germline, CDR1 is SGHVS and CDR2 FQNEAQ. The V gene end was trimmed by 0 bases and the J gene end by 6 bases; junction bases not matched to a gene: 0. This CDR3 contains 13 residues. CDR3 nucleotides: TGTGCCAGCAGCTTAGCGGGGGGGGATACGCAGTATTTT. This translates into CASSLAGGDTQYF.

The J gene is TRBJ2-2, the V gene TRBV5-1; D ambiguous. The CDR3 sequence is 15 residues long. CDR1 is SGHRS and CDR2 is YFSETQ in the germline V gene. V was cut by 2 bases and J by 0 bases, with 8 bases left in between. This chain's CDR3 is CASSLNNANTGELFF. The CDR3 DNA sequence: TGCGCCAGCAGCTTAAACAACGCGAACACCGGGGAGCTGTTTTTT.

This chain links TRBV6-2 or TRBV6-3 with TRBJ2-2, with D tentatively TRBD2 (5 bases). This CDR3 comprises 16 residues. V dropped 5 bases and J dropped 7 bases, with 20 bases sitting between them. Germline V gene data show CDR1 as MNHEY and CDR2 as SVGEGT. The DNA of the CDR3 is TGTGCCAGCAGTATCCCTAGTGTCGGGGTAGGCGGGGAGCTGTTTTTT. Translation: CASSIPSVGVGGELFF.

The V call is TRBV3-1 (or the pseudogene TRBV3-2), the J call TRBJ1-1; 7 nucleotides agree with TRBD1. Germline-derived CDR1 and CDR2 are LGHDT and YNNKEL (reference sequence). V lost 5 bases and J lost 2; bases outside the gene matches: 8. The CDR3 extends over 15 amino acids. The CDR3 coding sequence is TGTGCCAGCAGCGCGACCGGGACAGCAAACACTGAAGCTTTCTTT. It is translated as CASSATGTANTEAFF.

The chain carries TRBV12-3 or TRBV12-4 and TRBJ2-7; 7 nucleotides align to TRBD2. CDR3 length equals 12 residues. Trimming at V came to 5 bases and at J to 6 bases, leaving 4 bases not matched to a gene. CDR3 loop: CASSGEGPEQYF. The DNA of the CDR3 is TGTGCCAGCAGTGGGGAGGGCCCCGAGCAGTACTTC.

V and J are TRBV7-2 and TRBJ2-1, with D uncertain. Germline CDR1 is SGHTA and CDR2 is FQGNSA. There are 14 residues in the CDR3. Trimming took 4 bases from V and 7 from J, leaving 14 bases between them. The CDR3 reads CASSSGSSFNEQFF. CDR3 in DNA: TGTGCCAGCAGCTCGGGTTCGTCGTTTAATGAGCAGTTCTTC.

The rearrangement joins TRBV28 to TRBJ1-5; D unclear. Trimming took 7 bases from V and 0 from J, leaving 10 bases between them. Germline V lookup: CDR1 MDHEN, CDR2 SYDVKM. The CDR3 length is 14 residues. CDR3 DNA sequence: TGTGCCAGCACCTACGGGATTAGCAATCAGCCCCAGCATTTT. Encoded protein: CASTYGISNQPQHF.

This chain connects TRBV6-5 to TRBJ1-1; the match to TRBD1 covers 11 bases. The junction had 8 bases not matched to a gene; V was cut back by 4 bases and J by 4 bases. The length of the CDR3 is 16 residues. Germline lookup yields CDR1 MNHEY and CDR2 SVGAGI. The CDR3 sequence: CASSSVRTGGLTEAFF. The CDR3 DNA sequence: TGTGCCAGCAGTTCCGTGCGGACAGGGGGCCTCACTGAAGCTTTCTTT.

The chain has TRBV3-1 (or the pseudogene TRBV3-2) and TRBJ2-7; the match to TRBD2 covers 8 bases. Germline loops: CDR1 LGHDT, CDR2 YNNKEL (reference sequence). The CDR3 sequence is 16 residues long. Trimming removed 3 bases from V and 4 bases from J; junction bases left unmatched: 11. The DNA for the CDR3 is TGTGCCAGCAGCCACGCCGGGGGGGTCAGGCCTTACGAGCAGTACTTC. Residues: CASSHAGGVRPYEQYF.

This chain links TRBV6-5 with TRBJ2-5, with TRBD2 matching 8 bases. The V and J ends lost 2 bases and 5 bases, in that order; junction bases with no gene match: 4. Looked up from germline, CDR1 is MNHEY and CDR2 is SVGAGI. The CDR3 is 14 amino acids. The CDR3 loop reads CASSYSPSGETQYF. CDR3 nucleotide sequence: TGTGCCAGCAGTTACAGCCCTAGCGGGGAGACCCAGTACTTC.

The chain recombines TRBV2 with TRBJ2-5; 10 nucleotides agree with TRBD1. V lost 6 bases, J lost 1 base, and 8 bases stayed unmatched. The CDR3 runs to 16 residues. The germline V gene encodes CDR1 SNHLY and CDR2 FYNNEI. The CDR3 sequence: CASSIGTGDPQETQYF. Written as DNA, the CDR3 is TGTGCCAGCAGCATAGGGACAGGGGATCCCCAAGAGACCCAGTACTTC.

This clone occurred once. The rearrangement uses TRBV4-2 and TRBJ2-1, with D perhaps matching TRBD1 (6 bases). Trimming took off 4 bases at V and 9 bases at J, with 16 bases between the two ends. Germline loops: CDR1 LGHNA, CDR2 YNFKEQ. The CDR3 consists of 14 residues. CDR3 in DNA: TGTGCCAGCAGCCCAGAAACAGGGAGACGTGAGCAGTTCTTC. Translation gives CASSPETGRREQFF.

The rearrangement links TRBV19 to TRBJ1-1, with 11 bases that match TRBD1. The junction had 5 bases not matched to a gene; V was cut back by 4 bases and J by 4 bases. Germline loops: CDR1 LNHDA, CDR2 SQIVND (reference sequence). This CDR3 is 15 amino acids long. This chain's CDR3 is CASSRTGGAGTEAFF. Written as DNA, the CDR3 is TGTGCCAGTAGTAGGACAGGGGGCGCCGGCACTGAAGCTTTCTTT.